These T cell receptor beta chains were read from a single sample in a study of shared T cell receptors in the human thymus. Produced via immunoSEQ multiplex PCR; TCRdb's table is partial and in-frame only. The sample yields 500,000 to 850,000 clones, over 75% seen once. This same sample was also taken into another study, of human thymus T cells.

Sequencing was carried out using thymocytes. Every receptor here comes from a boy younger than two with a congenital heart defect. Each CDR3 is given without its conserved first and last residue.

v_call: TRBV30
cdr3_aa: AWGYGAELLNTGELF

v_call: TRBV19
cdr3_aa: ASRSGGPPGTEAF

v_call: TRBV6-1
cdr3_aa: ASRVSATNEKLF

v_call: TRBV19
cdr3_aa: ASSITSGRLSDTQY

v_call: TRBV27
cdr3_aa: ASSLEGGMNTEAF

v_call: TRBV11-2
cdr3_aa: ASSSQGLELDYGYT

v_call: TRBV6-5
cdr3_aa: ASKNTGGPNEQF

v_call: TRBV7-9
cdr3_aa: ASSQWGEEQY

v_call: TRBV19
cdr3_aa: ASSIGEGGGQPQH

v_call: TRBV10-3
cdr3_aa: AMKQGIGQPQH

v_call: TRBV4-1
cdr3_aa: ASSQDYGRGSSPLH

v_call: TRBV11-2
cdr3_aa: ASSFESTEQY

v_call: TRBV5-6
cdr3_aa: ASSLIRLAGGEETQY

v_call: TRBV28
cdr3_aa: ASSLRRGALGDTQY

v_call: TRBV6-6
cdr3_aa: ASRQIAGVCNEQF

v_call: TRBV7-3
cdr3_aa: ASSAYGQPAEAF

v_call: TRBV4-1
cdr3_aa: ASSHMTSGRGTGELF

v_call: TRBV28
cdr3_aa: ASSSSAGTSKANEQF

v_call: TRBV5-5
cdr3_aa: ASILDTRGPTDTQY

v_call: TRBV11-2
cdr3_aa: ASSLDQGLLTGELF

v_call: TRBV19
cdr3_aa: ASRFGTGGSVWRKNTEAF

v_call: TRBV7-8
cdr3_aa: ASSPSGTTDTQY

v_call: TRBV7-9
cdr3_aa: ASSPMGRADTQY

v_call: TRBV7-2
cdr3_aa: ASSTLGGSGGGDTGELF

v_call: TRBV29-1
cdr3_aa: SVDGTGDHEQY

v_call: TRBV12-2
cdr3_aa: ASRLVLLASGESTDTQY

v_call: TRBV5-5
cdr3_aa: ASSSQGGNRYEQY

v_call: TRBV14
cdr3_aa: ASSQAPSEQY

v_call: TRBV19
cdr3_aa: ASSRTSGGAETQY

v_call: TRBV5-6
cdr3_aa: ASSLAPGKDVPYEQY

v_call: TRBV5-1
cdr3_aa: ASSPPLSGNVDEQF

v_call: TRBV28
cdr3_aa: ASSSGTGGFQSSGANVLT

v_call: TRBV11-2
cdr3_aa: ASSLGAVGGRFYEQY